These 9 T cell receptor beta chains originate from one sample sequenced in a study of response to subunit inactivated influenza vaccine. Each CDR3 protein is one row after TCRdb ran MiXCR on the RT-PCR reads. The table lists about 540,000 distinct CDR3 sequences, 20% to 25% of them singletons, with approximately 2.9% in the top ten. A further study also used this sample, focusing on T cells expressing NK-cell markers. Per that paper: TCR beta cDNA was made by 5'RACE template switching with UMIs.

The specimen was CD4+ T cells sorted from PBMCs, collected 11 to 12 days after vaccination. The receptors come from a man between 45 and 60 years old who received an inactivated influenza vaccine.

This clonotype was counted only a few times. The chain uses TRBV20-1 and TRBJ2-1, with TRBD2 matching over 10 bases. The CDR3 length is 14 residues. Losses at the gene ends were 3 bases for V and 4 bases for J; bases not matched to a gene: 3. Germline-derived CDR1 and CDR2 are DFQATT and SNEGSKA (reference sequence). The DNA for the CDR3 is TGCAGTGCTAGTATACTAGCGGGATACAATGAGCAGTTCTTC. Its translation is CSASILAGYNEQFF.

The chain's CDR3 is CATAPYPHYEQYV. CDR3 sequence (DNA): TGTGCCACCGCGCCTTATCCACATTACGAGCAGTACGTC. This chain uses TRBV10-3 with TRBJ2-7; D is undetermined. The CDR3 length is 13 residues. CDR1 and CDR2 (germline): ENHRY, SYGVKD. With 10 bases removed from V and 4 bases from J, the gap between germline ends came to 17 bases.

V and J are TRBV7-9 and TRBJ2-7, with TRBD2 as a possible D gene (7 bases). With 7 bases removed from V and 2 bases from J, the gap between germline ends came to 18 bases. The CDR3 runs 15 residues. Germline assignment: CDR1 SEHNR and CDR2 FQNEAQ (reference sequence). The CDR3 DNA sequence: TGTGCCAGCACATACAGGGAGGGGAGCCCCTACGAGCAGTACTTC. Amino acid sequence: CASTYREGSPYEQYF.

This clonotype has at least ten counts. The rearrangement links TRBV20-1 to TRBJ1-1; the D gene is possibly TRBD1 (6 bases). The CDR3 consists of 12 residues. Germline V gene data show CDR1 as DFQATT and CDR2 as SNEGSKA (reference sequence). The CDR3: CVRDISNTEAFF. DNA of the CDR3: TGCGTAAGGGACATCTCGAACACTGAAGCTTTCTTT.

The V gene is TRBV5-1, the J gene TRBJ2-1; D is perhaps TRBD1 or TRBD2 (5 bases each). This CDR3 contains 16 residues. Trimming shortened V by 4 bases and J by 0 bases, and 14 bases separated the two germline ends. Germline lookup yields CDR1 SGHRS and CDR2 YFSETQ. This chain's CDR3 is CASSTGTSSSYNEQFF. CDR3 coding DNA: TGCGCCAGCAGCACCGGGACCTCAAGCTCCTACAATGAGCAGTTCTTC.

This sequence joins TRBV7-9 and TRBJ1-6; D may be TRBD1 (5 bases). V lost 2 bases to trimming and J lost 5 bases, with 13 bases between them. The CDR3 loop spans 16 amino acids. CDR1 is SEHNR and CDR2 is FQNEAQ in the germline V gene (reference sequence). CDR3 coding DNA: TGTGCCAGCAGCTTAAAGGGGCCATCAGATAATTCACCCCTCCACTTT. This gives the protein CASSLKGPSDNSPLHF.

This clonotype was seen a handful of times. The genes are TRBV28 and TRBJ2-2; D uncertain. CDR3 length: 14 residues. Deletions cut 1 base from V and 1 base from J, with 4 bases between. Germline-derived CDR1 and CDR2 are MDHEN and SYDVKM. The CDR3 coding sequence is TGTGCCAGCAGTTTATTCCTGAACACCGGGGAGCTGTTTTTT. Amino acids: CASSLFLNTGELFF.

The count of this clonotype is one. The chain couples TRBV11-2 to TRBJ2-1, with 12 bases fitting TRBD2. This CDR3 is built from 18 residues. V dropped 2 bases and J dropped 9; count of bases not matched to a gene: 14. Germline V gene sequence: CDR1 SGHAT, CDR2 FQNNGV. CDR3 nucleotides: TGTGCCAGCAGCTTACTAGCGGGAGGGGTAAGCAATCAGGGTGAGCAGTTCTTC. This codes for CASSLLAGGVSNQGEQFF.

V gene TRBV7-2 combines with J gene TRBJ2-5; 8 nucleotides match TRBD2. The length of the CDR3 is 14 residues. Per the germline V gene, CDR1 is SGHTA and CDR2 is FQGNSA. V gave up 3 bases and J gave up 6 bases; unmatched junction bases: 6. The CDR3 here is CASSFSGLGKTQYF. In DNA, the CDR3 is TGTGCCAGCAGCTTCTCGGGACTAGGGAAGACCCAGTACTTC. Full variable domain (remainder filled in from reference TRBV7-2 and TRBJ2-5): GAGVSQSPSNKVTEKGKDVELRCDPISGHTALYWYRQSLGQGLEFLIYFQGNSAPDKSGLPSDRFSAERTGGSVSTLTIQRTQQEDSAVYLCASSFSGLGKTQYFGPGTRLLVL.